Listed below are T cell receptor beta chains from one sample, sequenced in a study of early T cells in non-severe SARS-CoV-2 infection. TCRdb itself ran the 5' RACE reads through MiXCR, one entry per CDR3 protein. The sample lists roughly 34,000 distinct CDR3 sequences, roughly 6% occurring once. Sequenced sample: whole blood. These receptors were obtained from an adult who was a healthcare worker with PCR-confirmed SARS-CoV-2 infection or an uninfected control (not recorded which). CDR3s include the opening cysteine and the closing phenylalanine or tryptophan. D genes are given only for firm matches. Clone size is stated in some rows and not others, as once, few, many or a class when expanded.

J	size	V	D	length	CDR3	DNA
TRBJ1-3	few	TRBV5-1	NA	12	CASRTAGNTIYF	TGCGCCTCCCGGACCGCCGGAAACACCATATATTTT
TRBJ1-3	few	TRBV4-3	NA	14	CASSQGGQGNTIYF	TGCGCCAGCAGCCAAGGTGGACAGGGAAACACCATATATTTT
TRBJ2-3	many	TRBV6-2/TRBV6-3	TRBD2	16	CASSQRDPASTDTQYF	TGTGCCAGCAGTCAGCGGGACCCTGCTAGCACAGATACGCAGTATTTT
TRBJ1-1	many	TRBV28	NA	14	CASSLRFGDTEAFF	TGTGCCAGCAGTTTAAGGTTTGGGGACACTGAAGCTTTCTTT
TRBJ1-2	many	TRBV7-8	NA	13	CASSLSQNYGYTF	TGTGCCAGCAGCTTGAGTCAAAACTATGGCTACACCTTC
TRBJ2-1	few	TRBV20-1	NA	16	CSARFRAVGGYNEQFF	TGCAGTGCTAGATTCCGAGCGGTCGGCGGCTACAATGAGCAGTTCTTC
TRBJ2-7	many	TRBV5-1	TRBD1	14	CASSLLGQTYEQYF	TGCGCCAGCAGCTTGTTGGGACAGACCTACGAGCAGTACTTC
TRBJ2-3	many	TRBV7-9	NA	15	CASSFGGANTDTQYF	TGTGCCAGCAGCTTCGGCGGGGCAAACACAGATACGCAGTATTTT
TRBJ2-1	medium-sized	TRBV7-2	NA	11	CASSYYNEQFF	TGTGCCAGCAGTTATTACAATGAGCAGTTCTTC
TRBJ2-5	many	TRBV20-1	NA	13	CSASSTGRETQYF	TGCAGTGCTAGCTCCACAGGGAGGGAGACCCAGTACTTC
TRBJ1-2	NA	TRBV12-3/TRBV12-4	NA	12	CASSLQEFGYTF	TGTGCCAGCAGTTTACAAGAGTTTGGCTACACCTTC
TRBJ1-5	many	TRBV7-2	NA	14	CASRAGTHNQPQHF	TGTGCCAGCAGAGCCGGGACGCACAATCAGCCCCAGCATTTT
TRBJ1-2	many	TRBV29-1	TRBD1	11	CSVARGDGYTF	TGCAGCGTTGCCAGGGGGGACGGCTACACCTTC
TRBJ2-7	many	TRBV5-1	TRBD2	13	CASSTSAAYEQYF	TGCGCCAGCAGTACTAGCGCCGCGTACGAGCAGTACTTC
TRBJ2-7	few	TRBV5-1	NA	12	CASSLKGGEQYF	TGCGCCAGCAGCTTGAAAGGAGGCGAGCAGTACTTC
TRBJ2-7	many	TRBV11-2	NA	15	CASSHLRTDPYEQYF	TGTGCCAGCAGCCATCTACGGACAGATCCCTACGAGCAGTACTTC
TRBJ2-2	many	TRBV7-2	TRBD2	19	CASSLRLAGGRANTGELFF	TGTGCCAGCAGCTTGAGACTAGCGGGGGGCCGAGCGAACACCGGGGAGCTGTTTTTT
TRBJ1-5	many	TRBV29-1	NA	13	CSVGFGGNQPQHF	TGCAGCGTTGGTTTCGGGGGCAATCAGCCCCAGCATTTT
TRBJ1-2	many	TRBV14	NA	13	CASSRDSNYGYTF	TGTGCCAGCAGCCGGGACTCTAACTATGGCTACACCTTC
TRBJ1-1	many	TRBV28	NA	11	CASSLTQQAFF	TGTGCCAGCAGTTTGACGCAGCAAGCTTTCTTT
TRBJ2-7	few	TRBV20-1	TRBD2	13	CSGRLAGSYEQYF	TGCAGTGGGAGACTAGCGGGCTCCTACGAGCAGTACTTC
TRBJ1-6	few	TRBV27	NA	15	CASSLGPANNSPLHF	TGTGCCAGCAGTTTAGGGCCAGCCAATAATTCACCCCTCCACTTT
TRBJ1-1	many	TRBV12-3/TRBV12-4	NA	12	CASSLRGPEAFF	TGTGCCAGCAGTTTACGGGGGCCTGAAGCTTTCTTT
TRBJ2-5	many	TRBV27	TRBD1	13	CASSPRTGETQYF	TGTGCCAGCAGTCCTCGGACAGGGGAGACCCAGTACTTC
TRBJ2-4	many	TRBV12-3/TRBV12-4	TRBD1	13	CASSLNRGDIQYF	TGTGCCAGCAGTTTAAACAGGGGAGACATTCAGTACTTC
TRBJ2-2	many	TRBV6-2/TRBV6-3	TRBD2	14	CASGLAGMTGELFF	TGTGCCAGCGGACTAGCGGGGATGACCGGGGAGCTGTTTTTT
TRBJ1-6	many	TRBV28	TRBD1	14	CASSSGTGRSPLHF	TGTGCCAGCAGCTCCGGGACAGGGCGGTCACCCCTCCACTTT
TRBJ2-1	many	TRBV3-1	NA	16	CASSTGTVGPYNEQFF	TGTGCCAGCAGCACCGGGACCGTGGGCCCCTACAATGAGCAGTTCTTC
TRBJ1-2	many	TRBV9	TRBD1	14	CASSARQGNYGYTF	TGTGCCAGCAGCGCCAGACAGGGGAACTATGGCTACACCTTC
TRBJ2-5	NA	TRBV7-2	TRBD1	15	CASSNGRQGEGTQYF	TGTGCCAGCAGCAACGGACGACAGGGGGAGGGGACCCAGTACTTC
TRBJ2-4	many	TRBV4-3	NA	18	CASSQGISTTWGKNIQYF	TGCGCCAGCAGCCAAGGGATAAGCACCACCTGGGGCAAAAACATTCAGTACTTC
TRBJ2-7	many	TRBV5-1	NA	16	CASSLERSLTPYEQYF	TGCGCCAGCAGCTTGGAAAGGTCCCTAACGCCCTACGAGCAGTACTTC
TRBJ2-3	NA	TRBV7-9	NA	16	CASSLVWGASTDTQYF	TGTGCCAGCAGCTTAGTGTGGGGGGCCAGCACAGATACGCAGTATTTT
TRBJ2-2	NA	TRBV10-2	TRBD1	15	CASRETGMNTGELFF	TGCGCCAGCAGAGAGACAGGGATGAACACCGGGGAGCTGTTTTTT
TRBJ1-2	medium-sized	TRBV21-1	NA	15	CASSKGSEGFDGYTF	TGTGCCAGCAGCAAAGGGTCCGAGGGTTTCGATGGCTACACCTTC
TRBJ1-1	many	TRBV7-9	TRBD1	15	CASSLSGTGTREAFF	TGTGCCAGCAGCTTATCTGGGACAGGGACGCGGGAAGCTTTCTTT
TRBJ1-2	many	TRBV28	TRBD1	17	CASSLPRTGRVNYGYTF	TGTGCCAGCAGTTTACCTCGGACAGGGAGGGTTAACTATGGCTACACCTTC
TRBJ1-6	many	TRBV28	TRBD1	14	CASRDRPYNSPLHF	TGTGCCAGCAGGGACAGGCCATATAATTCACCCCTCCACTTT
TRBJ1-1	many	TRBV4-3	NA	20	CASSQDKTQIPKCMNTEAFF	TGCGCCAGCAGCCAAGATAAAACCCAGATACCAAAATGTATGAACACTGAAGCTTTCTTT
TRBJ2-1	many	TRBV28	TRBD1	17	CASSFPLGTGGYNEQFF	TGTGCCAGCAGTTTCCCCTTAGGGACAGGGGGCTACAATGAGCAGTTCTTC
TRBJ2-2	many	TRBV20-1	TRBD1	16	CSATTGTAHYTGELFF	TGCAGTGCTACAACCGGGACAGCCCATTACACCGGGGAGCTGTTTTTT
TRBJ2-1	many	TRBV12-3/TRBV12-4	NA	13	CASSLEIINEQFF	TGTGCCAGCAGTTTAGAGATCATCAATGAGCAGTTCTTC
TRBJ1-3	NA	TRBV5-4	TRBD1	16	CASSGRTGGSGNTIYF	TGTGCCAGCAGCGGAAGGACAGGGGGATCTGGAAACACCATATATTTT
TRBJ1-4	many	TRBV20-1	NA	12	CSVSRGDEKLFF	TGCAGTGTGAGTCGCGGGGATGAAAAACTGTTTTTT
TRBJ2-6	many	TRBV21-1	NA	18	CASSGRGLDYSGANVLTF	TGTGCCAGCAGCGGCAGGGGTCTAGACTACTCTGGGGCCAACGTCCTGACTTTC
TRBJ2-5	many	TRBV7-2	NA	14	CASSLEAGVETQYF	TGTGCCAGCAGCTTAGAGGCAGGTGTAGAGACCCAGTACTTC
TRBJ2-3	NA	TRBV5-1	NA	17	CASSQLLHLRGTDTQYF	TGCGCCAGCAGCCAACTCCTCCACCTACGGGGTACAGATACGCAGTATTTT
TRBJ1-2	many	TRBV19	NA	13	CASSPPEDYGYTF	TGTGCCAGTAGCCCTCCCGAGGACTATGGCTACACCTTC
TRBJ1-4	few	TRBV28	NA	12	CASSLEVEKLFF	TGTGCCAGCAGTTTAGAAGTTGAAAAACTGTTTTTT
TRBJ2-5	NA	TRBV7-2	NA	15	CASSSMRGPQETQYF	TGTGCCAGCAGCTCGATGCGGGGCCCCCAAGAGACCCAATACTTC
TRBJ2-7	few	TRBV27	NA	15	CASSPGGAVSYEQYF	TGTGCCAGCAGTCCCGGCGGGGCAGTCTCCTACGAGCAGTACTTC